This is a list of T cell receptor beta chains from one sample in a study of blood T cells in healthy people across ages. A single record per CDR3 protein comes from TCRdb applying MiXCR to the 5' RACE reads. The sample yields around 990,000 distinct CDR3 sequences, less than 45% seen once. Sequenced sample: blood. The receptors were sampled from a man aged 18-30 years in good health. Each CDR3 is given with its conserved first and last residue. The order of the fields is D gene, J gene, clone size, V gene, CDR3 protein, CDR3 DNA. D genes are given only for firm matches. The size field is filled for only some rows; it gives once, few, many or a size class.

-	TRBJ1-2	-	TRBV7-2	CASSSGRGANYGYTF	TGTGCCAGCAGCTCTGGTCGGGGGGCAAACTATGGCTACACCTTC
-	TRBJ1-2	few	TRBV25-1	CASSEYGDTEGYTF	TGTGCCAGCAGTGAATATGGGGACACGGAGGGCTACACCTTC
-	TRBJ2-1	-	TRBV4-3	CASSQVIGVDGQFF	TGCGCCAGCAGCCAAGTTATAGGGGTGGATGGGCAGTTCTTC
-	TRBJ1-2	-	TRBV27	CASSPSGRANYGYTF	TGTGCCAGCAGTCCCTCCGGCAGGGCTAACTATGGCTACACCTTC
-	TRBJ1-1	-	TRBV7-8	CASSLGMRNTEAFF	TGTGCCAGCAGCTTAGGTATGAGGAACACTGAAGCTTTCTTT
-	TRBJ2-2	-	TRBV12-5	CASAWGVSGELFF	TGTGCTAGTGCCTGGGGGGTGTCCGGGGAGCTGTTTTTT
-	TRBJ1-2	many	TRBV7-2	CASSVDRWNRYTF	TGTGCCAGCAGCGTAGACAGGTGGAATCGCTACACCTTC
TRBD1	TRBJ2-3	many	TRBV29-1	CSVGGTGGDTQYF	TGCAGCGTTGGTGGGACAGGGGGAGATACGCAGTATTTT
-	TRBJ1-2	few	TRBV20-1	CSATPQGLTRGYTF	TGCAGTGCTACCCCGCAGGGGTTGACTAGGGGCTACACCTTC
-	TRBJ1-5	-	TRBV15	CATSRDPRSGGSNQPQHF	TGTGCCACCAGCAGAGATCCCAGGTCGGGAGGTAGCAATCAGCCCCAGCATTTT
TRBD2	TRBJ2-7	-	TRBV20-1	CSASRLAYEQYF	TGCAGTGCTAGCAGACTAGCGTATGAGCAGTACTTC
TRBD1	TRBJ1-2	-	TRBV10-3	CAITVTGRNYGYTF	TGTGCCATCACGGTGACAGGGCGTAACTATGGCTACACCTTC
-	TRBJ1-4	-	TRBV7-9	CASSRVRGADNEKLFF	TGTGCCAGCAGCCGAGTCCGGGGCGCGGATAATGAAAAACTGTTTTTT
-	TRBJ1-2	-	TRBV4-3	CASSQDIGGRDGYTF	TGCGCCAGCAGCCAAGATATTGGGGGCCGGGATGGCTACACCTTC
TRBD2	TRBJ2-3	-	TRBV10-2	CASSEYRTSVPQYF	TGCGCCAGCAGTGAGTATCGGACTAGCGTTCCGCAGTATTTT
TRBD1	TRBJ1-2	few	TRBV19	CASSKGGRGQNYGYTF	TGTGCCAGTAGTAAAGGGGGAAGGGGGCAAAACTATGGCTACACCTTC
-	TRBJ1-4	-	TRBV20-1	CSARIPINEKLFF	TGCAGTGCTAGAATACCTATTAATGAAAAACTGTTTTTT
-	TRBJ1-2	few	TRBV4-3	CASSQDRRVNDVQRGYTF	TGCGCCAGCAGCCAAGATCGGCGGGTAAATGACGTCCAGCGTGGCTACACCTTC
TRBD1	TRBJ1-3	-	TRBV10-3	CAIGLDRGPSGNTIYF	TGTGCCATCGGGTTGGACAGGGGCCCCTCTGGAAACACCATATATTTT
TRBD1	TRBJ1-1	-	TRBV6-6	CASSYGTGRQHTEAFF	TGTGCCAGCAGTTACGGGACAGGGCGGCAGCACACTGAAGCTTTCTTT
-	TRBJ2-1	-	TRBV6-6	CASSPGQKIYNEQFF	TGTGCCAGCAGCCCCGGACAGAAAATCTACAATGAGCAGTTCTTC